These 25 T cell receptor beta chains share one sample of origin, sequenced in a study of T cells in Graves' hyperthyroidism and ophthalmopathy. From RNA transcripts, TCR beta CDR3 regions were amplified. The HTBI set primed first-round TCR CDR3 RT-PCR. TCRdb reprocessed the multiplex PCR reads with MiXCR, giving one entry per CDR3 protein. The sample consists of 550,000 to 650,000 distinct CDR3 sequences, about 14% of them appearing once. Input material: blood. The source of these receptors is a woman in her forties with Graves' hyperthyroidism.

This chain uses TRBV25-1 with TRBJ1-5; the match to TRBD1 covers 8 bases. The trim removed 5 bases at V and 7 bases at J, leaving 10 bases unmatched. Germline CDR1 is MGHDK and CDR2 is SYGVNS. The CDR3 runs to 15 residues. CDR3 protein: CASSPQTGGAQPQHF. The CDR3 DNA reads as TGTGCCAGCAGTCCTCAAACAGGGGGGGCCCAGCCCCAGCATTTT.

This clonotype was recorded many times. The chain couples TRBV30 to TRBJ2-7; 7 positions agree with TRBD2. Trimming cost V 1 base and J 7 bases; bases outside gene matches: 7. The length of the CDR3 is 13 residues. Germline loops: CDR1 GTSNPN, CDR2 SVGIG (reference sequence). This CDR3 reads CAWSGTVREEQYF. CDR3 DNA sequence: TGTGCCTGGAGTGGGACGGTGCGGGAGGAGCAGTACTTC.

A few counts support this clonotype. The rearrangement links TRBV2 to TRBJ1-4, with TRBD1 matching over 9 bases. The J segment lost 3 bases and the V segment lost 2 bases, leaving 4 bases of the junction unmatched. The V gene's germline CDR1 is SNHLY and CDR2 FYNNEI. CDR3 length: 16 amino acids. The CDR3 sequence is CASSERDRGANEKLFF. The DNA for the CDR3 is TGTGCCAGCAGTGAACGAGACAGGGGGGCTAATGAAAAACTGTTTTTT.

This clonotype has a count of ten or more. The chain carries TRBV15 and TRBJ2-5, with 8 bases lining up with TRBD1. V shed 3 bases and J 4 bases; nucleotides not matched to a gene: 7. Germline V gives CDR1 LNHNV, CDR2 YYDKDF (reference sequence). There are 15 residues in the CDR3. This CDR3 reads CATSSLGQAGETQYF. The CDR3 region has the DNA TGTGCCACCAGCAGCTTGGGACAGGCGGGAGAGACCCAGTACTTC.

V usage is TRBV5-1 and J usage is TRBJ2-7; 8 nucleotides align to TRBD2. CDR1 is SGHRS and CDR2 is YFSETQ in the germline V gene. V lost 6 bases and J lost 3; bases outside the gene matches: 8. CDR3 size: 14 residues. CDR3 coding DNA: TGCGCCAGCATGGTCGGGGGGGTGGACTACGAGCAGTACTTC. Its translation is CASMVGGVDYEQYF.

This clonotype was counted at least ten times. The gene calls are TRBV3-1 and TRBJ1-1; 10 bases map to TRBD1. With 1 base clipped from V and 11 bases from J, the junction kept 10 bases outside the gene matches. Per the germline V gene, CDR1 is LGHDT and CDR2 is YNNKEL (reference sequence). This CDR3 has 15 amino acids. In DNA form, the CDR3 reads TGTGCCAGCAGCCAAGGGACAGGGGGTGGGGGGGCGGCTTTCTTT. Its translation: CASSQGTGGGGAAFF.

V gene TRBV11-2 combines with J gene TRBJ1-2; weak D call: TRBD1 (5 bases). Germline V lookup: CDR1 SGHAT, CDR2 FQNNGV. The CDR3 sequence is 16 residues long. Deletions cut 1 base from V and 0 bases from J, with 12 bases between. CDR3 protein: CASSLGSQETNYGYTF. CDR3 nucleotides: TGTGCCAGCAGCTTAGGGTCACAGGAGACTAACTATGGCTACACCTTC.

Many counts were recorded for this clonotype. The CDR3 region is CASSTGTSGFTGELFF. CDR3 nucleotide sequence: TGTGCCAGCAGTACCGGGACTAGCGGATTTACCGGGGAGCTGTTTTTT. V is TRBV3-1 and J is TRBJ2-2; TRBD2 matches at 11 bases. CDR3 size: 16 residues. The germline gives CDR1 LGHDT, CDR2 YNNKEL (reference sequence). J was trimmed by 5 bases and V by 6 bases; bases with no gene match: 8.

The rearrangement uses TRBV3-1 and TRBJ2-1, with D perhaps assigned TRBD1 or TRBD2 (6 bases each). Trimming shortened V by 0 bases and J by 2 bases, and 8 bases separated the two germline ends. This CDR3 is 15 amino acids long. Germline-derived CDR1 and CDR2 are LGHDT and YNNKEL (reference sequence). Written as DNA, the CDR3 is TGTGCCAGCAGCCAAGAGGAGGGGGCCTACAATGAGCAGTTCTTC. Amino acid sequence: CASSQEEGAYNEQFF.

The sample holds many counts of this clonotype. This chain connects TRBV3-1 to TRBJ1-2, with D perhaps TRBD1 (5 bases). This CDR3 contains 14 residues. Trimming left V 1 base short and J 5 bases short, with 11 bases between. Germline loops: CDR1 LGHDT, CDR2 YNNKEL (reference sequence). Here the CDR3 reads CASSQVGTEYGYTF. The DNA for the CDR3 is TGTGCCAGCAGCCAAGTTGGGACCGAGTATGGCTACACCTTC.

CDR3 DNA: TGCAGCGCCGAGAGGGTATCCGTGGGGATGGCTGAAGCTTTCTTT. The encoded protein is CSAERVSVGMAEAFF. The chain couples TRBV29-1 to TRBJ1-1; no firm D call. Between the trimmed V and J ends, which lost 7 bases and 6 bases, there was a span of 24 bases. The CDR3 totals 15 residues. Germline assignment: CDR1 SQVTM and CDR2 ANQGSEA.

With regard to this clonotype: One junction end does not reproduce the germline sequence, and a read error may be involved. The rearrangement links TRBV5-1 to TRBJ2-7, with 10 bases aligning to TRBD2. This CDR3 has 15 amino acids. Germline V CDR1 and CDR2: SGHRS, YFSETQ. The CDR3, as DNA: TGCGCTAGCAGCCCGGACGGGACTAGCGTCAGCGAGCAGTACTTC. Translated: CASSPDGTSVSEQYF. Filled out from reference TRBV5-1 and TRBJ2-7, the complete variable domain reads KAGVTQTPRYLIKTRGQQVTLSCSPISGHRSVSWYQQTPGQGLQFLFEYFSETQRNKGNFPGRFSGRQFSNSRSEMNVSTLELGDSALYLCASSPDGTSVSEQYFGPGTRLTVT.

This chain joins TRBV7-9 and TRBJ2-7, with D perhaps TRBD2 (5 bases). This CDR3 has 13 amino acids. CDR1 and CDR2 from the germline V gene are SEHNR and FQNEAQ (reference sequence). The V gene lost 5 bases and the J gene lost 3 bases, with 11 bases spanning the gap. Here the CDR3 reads CASSPPGIYEQYF. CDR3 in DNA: TGTGCCAGCAGCCCTCCGGGAATCTACGAGCAGTACTTC.

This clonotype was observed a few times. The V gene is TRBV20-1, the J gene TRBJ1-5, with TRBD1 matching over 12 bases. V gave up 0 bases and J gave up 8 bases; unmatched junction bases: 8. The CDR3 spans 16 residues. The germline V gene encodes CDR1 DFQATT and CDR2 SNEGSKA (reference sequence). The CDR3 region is CSARDPGQGAGKPQHF. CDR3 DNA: TGCAGTGCTAGAGACCCGGGACAGGGGGCAGGAAAGCCCCAGCATTTT.

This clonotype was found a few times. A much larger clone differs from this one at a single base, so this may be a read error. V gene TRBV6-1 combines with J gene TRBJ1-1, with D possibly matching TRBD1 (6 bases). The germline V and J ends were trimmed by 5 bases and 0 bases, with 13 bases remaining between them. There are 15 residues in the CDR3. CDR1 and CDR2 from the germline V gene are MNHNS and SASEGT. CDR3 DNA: TGTGCCAGCAGTCCGGACAGCAACATGAACACTGAAGCTTTCTTT. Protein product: CASSPDSNMNTEAFF.

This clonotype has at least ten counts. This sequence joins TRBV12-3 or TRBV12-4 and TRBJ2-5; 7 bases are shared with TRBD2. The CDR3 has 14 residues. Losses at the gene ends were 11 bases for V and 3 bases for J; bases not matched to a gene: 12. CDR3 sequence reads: CASGASGPKETQYF. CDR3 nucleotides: TGTGCCTCCGGGGCTAGCGGTCCTAAAGAGACCCAGTACTTC.

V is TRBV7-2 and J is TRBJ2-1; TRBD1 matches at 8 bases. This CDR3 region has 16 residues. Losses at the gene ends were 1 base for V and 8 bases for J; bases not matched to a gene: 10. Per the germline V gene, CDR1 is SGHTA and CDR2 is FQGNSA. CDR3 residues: CASSLDRGTMLYEQFF. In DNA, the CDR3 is TGTGCCAGCAGCTTAGACAGGGGGACAATGTTATATGAGCAGTTCTTC.

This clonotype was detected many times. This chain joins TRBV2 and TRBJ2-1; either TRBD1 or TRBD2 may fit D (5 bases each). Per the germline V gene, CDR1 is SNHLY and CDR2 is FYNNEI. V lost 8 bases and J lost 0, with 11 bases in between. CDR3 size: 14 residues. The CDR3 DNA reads TGTGCCAGCCGGGCCGGGACCTCCTACAATGAGCAGTTCTTC. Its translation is CASRAGTSYNEQFF.

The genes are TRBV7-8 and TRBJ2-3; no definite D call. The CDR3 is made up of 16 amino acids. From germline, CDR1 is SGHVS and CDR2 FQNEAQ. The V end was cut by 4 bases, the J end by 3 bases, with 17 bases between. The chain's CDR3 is CASSSRTDPSTDTQYF. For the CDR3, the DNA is TGTGCCAGCAGCTCCCGGACGGATCCCAGTACAGATACGCAGTATTTT.

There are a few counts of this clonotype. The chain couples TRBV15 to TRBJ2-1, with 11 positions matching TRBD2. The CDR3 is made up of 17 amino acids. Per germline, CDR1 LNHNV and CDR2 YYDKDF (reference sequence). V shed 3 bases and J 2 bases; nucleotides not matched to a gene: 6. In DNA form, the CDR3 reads TGTGCCACCAGCAGGGATCTAGCGGGAGGTCCCTACAATGAGCAGTTCTTC. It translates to CATSRDLAGGPYNEQFF.

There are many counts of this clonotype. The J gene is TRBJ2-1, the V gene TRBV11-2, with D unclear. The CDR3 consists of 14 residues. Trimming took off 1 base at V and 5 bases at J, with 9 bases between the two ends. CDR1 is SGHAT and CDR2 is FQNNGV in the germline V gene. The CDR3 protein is CASSLVTSHNEQFF. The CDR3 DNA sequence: TGTGCCAGCAGCTTAGTCACCAGCCACAATGAGCAGTTCTTC.

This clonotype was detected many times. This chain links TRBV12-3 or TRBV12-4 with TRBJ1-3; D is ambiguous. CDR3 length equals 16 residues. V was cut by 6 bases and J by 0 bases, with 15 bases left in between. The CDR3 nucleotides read TGTGCCAGCAGACCTGACCGCGGTTTCTCTGGAAACACCATATATTTT. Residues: CASRPDRGFSGNTIYF.

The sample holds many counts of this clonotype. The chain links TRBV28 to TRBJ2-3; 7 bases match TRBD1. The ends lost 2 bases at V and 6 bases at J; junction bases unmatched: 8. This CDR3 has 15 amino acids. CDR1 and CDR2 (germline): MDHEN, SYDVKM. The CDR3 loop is CASSLTGQRSDTQYF. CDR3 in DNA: TGTGCCAGCAGTTTAACGGGACAGAGGTCCGATACGCAGTATTTT.

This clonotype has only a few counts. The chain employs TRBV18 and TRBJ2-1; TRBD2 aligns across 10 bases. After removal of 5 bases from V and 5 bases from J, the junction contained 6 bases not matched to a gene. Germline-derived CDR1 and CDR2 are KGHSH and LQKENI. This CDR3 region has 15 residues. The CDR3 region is CASSVALAGDNEQFF. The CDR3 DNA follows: TGTGCCAGCTCAGTCGCTCTAGCGGGAGACAATGAGCAGTTCTTC.

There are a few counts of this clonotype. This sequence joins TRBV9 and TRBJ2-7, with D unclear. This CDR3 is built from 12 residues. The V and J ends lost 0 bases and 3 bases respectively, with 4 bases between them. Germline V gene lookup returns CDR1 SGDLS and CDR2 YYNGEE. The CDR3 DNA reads TGTGCCAGCAGCGTAGATGTCTACGAGCAGTACTTC. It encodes CASSVDVYEQYF. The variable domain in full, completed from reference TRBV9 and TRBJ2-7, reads DSGVTQTPKHLITATGQRVTLRCSPRSGDLSVYWYQQSLDQGLQFLIQYYNGEERAKGNILERFSAQQFPDLHSELNLSSLELGDSALYFCASSVDVYEQYFGPGTRLTVT.